This entry concerns a single T cell receptor (beta chain). This entry is derived from a study of blood T cell repertoires in COVID-19. Sequenced by immunoSEQ multiplex PCR; TCRdb stores in-frame clones only, minus some. Seen here are 130,000 to 150,000 clones, over 85% observed once, and the top ten hold around 1.6%. The TCR comes from a human donor in a cohort sampled during active COVID-19. Sequences were obtained from peripheral blood.

The CDR3 nucleotides read TGTGCCAGCAGCTCTCCGGGACTAGCGAACTACGAGCAGTACTTC. Its translation is CASSSPGLANYEQYF. The chain uses TRBV5-4 and TRBJ2-7; 10 nucleotides line up with TRBD2. The CDR3 loop spans 15 amino acids. Germline lookup yields CDR1 SGHNT and CDR2 YYREEE (reference sequence). V was pared by 3 bases and J by 3 bases, with 6 bases of the junction left unmatched. Full variable domain (remainder filled in from reference TRBV5-4 and TRBJ2-7): ETGVTQSPTHLIKTRGQQVTLRCSSQSGHNTVSWYQQALGQGPQFIFQYYREEENGRGNFPPRFSGLQFPNYSSELNVNALELDDSALYLCASSSPGLANYEQYFGPGTRLTVT.